This T cell receptor beta chain was profiled in a study of cytomegalovirus exposure and HLA in healthy donors. Background on the study: Drawn from HLA-typed donors, roughly 87 million unique TCRs were held in an early data release. General study findings and limits: Follow-up analysis seemed to connect common viral pathogens with several of the most significant clusters identified. Available immune exposure information was restricted to CMV serostatus only. Published work reported that the classifier diagnosed cytomegalovirus status with high specificity and sensitivity.

The PCR made use of 60 Vbeta and 13 Jbeta primers. The protocol was immunoSEQ multiplex PCR, while the TCRdb copy is restricted to in-frame clones and leaves out a portion. The sample has 60,000 to 75,000 clones, 74% seen once; the top ten hold roughly 11%. Germline CDR1 and CDR2: MDHEN and SYDVKM. Trimming took 9 bases from V and 4 from J, leaving 18 bases between them. CDR3 length: 15 residues. To note about this clone: Its antigen is not known.

The source of this sequence is a woman in her sixties or seventies in good health and CMV-seropositive. Sample: PBMCs. This chain uses TRBV28 with TRBJ2-2, with D perhaps matching TRBD2 (5 bases). CDR3 loop: CASLLTQAGTGELFF. The CDR3 DNA reads as TGTGCCAGTTTGCTGACCCAGGCGGGCACCGGGGAGCTGTTTTTT.